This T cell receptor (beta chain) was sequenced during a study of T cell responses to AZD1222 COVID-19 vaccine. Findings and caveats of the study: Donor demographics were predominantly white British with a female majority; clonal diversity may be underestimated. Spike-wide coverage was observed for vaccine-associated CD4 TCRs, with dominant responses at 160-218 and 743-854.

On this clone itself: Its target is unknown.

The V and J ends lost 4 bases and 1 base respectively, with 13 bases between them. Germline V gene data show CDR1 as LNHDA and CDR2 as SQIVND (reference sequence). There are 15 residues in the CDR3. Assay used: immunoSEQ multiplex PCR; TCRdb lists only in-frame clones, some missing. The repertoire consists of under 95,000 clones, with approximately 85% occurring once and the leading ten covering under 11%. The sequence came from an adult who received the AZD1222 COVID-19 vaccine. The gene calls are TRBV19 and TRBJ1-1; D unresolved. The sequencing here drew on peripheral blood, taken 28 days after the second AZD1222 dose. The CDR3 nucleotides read TGTGCCAGTAGTAGGGGAGGCGAAGGGAACACTGAAGCTTTCTTT. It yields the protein CASSRGGEGNTEAFF.